Shown below are 23 T cell receptor beta chains from a single sample sequenced in a study of blood T cells in healthy people across ages. A second PCR of roughly 7 to 11 cycles used a sample-barcoded 5' primer and a J-beta primer mix. In TCRdb, the 5' RACE reads were re-called with MiXCR into one record per CDR3 protein. The repertoire has over 950,000 distinct CDR3 sequences, roughly two fifths of them found once; the top ten carry around 13%. The source material was blood. Receptors were obtained from a man between 18 and 35 years old in good health.

V is TRBV5-1 and J is TRBJ2-7; the D gene is possibly TRBD1 (6 bases). Germline V CDR1 and CDR2: SGHRS, YFSETQ. With 5 bases removed from V and 7 bases from J, the gap between germline ends came to 22 bases. The CDR3 extends over 15 amino acids. The chain's CDR3 is CASRVTRSPGDEQYF. For the CDR3, the DNA is TGCGCCAGCAGAGTCACTAGGTCCCCAGGGGATGAGCAGTACTTC.

This clonotype was seen a handful of times. The chain has TRBV4-3 and TRBJ2-3; no firm D call. Germline loops: CDR1 LGHNA, CDR2 YSLEER. V gave up 2 bases and J gave up 5 bases, with 8 bases separating them. This CDR3 spans 13 amino acids. For the CDR3, the DNA is TGCGCCAGCAGCCAAATTTCACGAGATACGCAGTATTTT. Its translation: CASSQISRDTQYF.

The chain links TRBV6-2 or TRBV6-3 to TRBJ1-3; 7 positions match TRBD1. Germline V gives CDR1 MNHEY, CDR2 SVGEGT. The CDR3 covers 16 residues. J gave up 0 bases and V 5 bases, and 7 bases lay outside the gene matches. In nucleotides, the CDR3 is TGTGCCAGCAGTACGCCGGGACAGACCTCTGGAAACACCATATATTTT. This sequence encodes CASSTPGQTSGNTIYF.

This clonotype was observed a handful of times. This chain uses TRBV5-1 with TRBJ1-4; D possibly corresponds to TRBD1 (6 bases). Trimming stripped 1 base from V and 3 bases from J, with 25 bases between. Germline values: CDR1 SGHRS, CDR2 YFSETQ. This CDR3 region has 20 residues. CDR3 bases: TGCGCCAGCAGCTTGAGATCTCGGGACATTGTGTCGGCACCTAATGAAAAACTGTTTTTT. This codes for CASSLRSRDIVSAPNEKLFF.

The chain has TRBV7-9 and TRBJ1-6, with D uncertain. V was pared by 1 base and J by 0 bases, with 10 bases between. Per the germline V gene, CDR1 is SEHNR and CDR2 is FQNEAQ (reference sequence). The CDR3 loop spans 17 amino acids. The CDR3 loop is CASSLGVQNSYNSPLHF. The CDR3 DNA follows: TGTGCCAGCAGCTTAGGGGTACAGAACTCCTATAATTCACCCCTCCACTTT.

This rearrangement joins TRBV3-1 to TRBJ2-1; TRBD2 might be the D (6 bases). Per the germline V gene, CDR1 is LGHDT and CDR2 is YNNKEL (reference sequence). The germline V and J ends were trimmed by 0 bases and 4 bases, with 10 bases remaining between them. The CDR3 covers 15 residues. DNA for the CDR3: TGTGCCAGCAGCCAAGACACGGACTATTACAATGAGCAGTTCTTC. It encodes CASSQDTDYYNEQFF.

The rearrangement uses TRBV20-1 and TRBJ1-2; D not resolved. V was trimmed by 3 bases and J by 5 bases, leaving 10 bases between them. CDR1 DFQATT and CDR2 SNEGSKA come from the germline V gene (reference sequence). CDR3 size: 12 residues. CDR3 loop: CSASRNSYGYTF. CDR3 nucleotide sequence: TGCAGTGCTAGTCGAAACTCGTATGGCTACACCTTC.

V is TRBV18 and J is TRBJ1-5; TRBD1 is a possible D gene (6 bases). This CDR3 is built from 17 residues. Per the germline V gene, CDR1 is KGHSH and CDR2 is LQKENI. With 0 bases removed from V and 3 bases from J, the gap between germline ends came to 15 bases. CDR3 amino acids: CASSPPAGQGYNQPQHF. CDR3 bases: TGTGCCAGCTCACCACCGGCGGGGCAGGGGTACAATCAGCCCCAGCATTTT.

This clonotype was seen more than once but under ten times. The chain employs TRBV20-1 and TRBJ2-5; D might be TRBD2 (6 bases). The J call may be faulty, since TRBJ2-7 better matches the DNA end. The CDR3 is made up of 14 amino acids. Germline V lookup: CDR1 DFQATT, CDR2 SNEGSKA (reference sequence). DNA for the CDR3: TGCAGTGCTAGAGTACGGGGAGGTTTTGACGAGCAGTACTTC. Protein product: CSARVRGGFDEQYF.

The rearrangement joins TRBV6-6 to TRBJ1-5, with TRBD1 matching 7 bases. Germline loops: CDR1 MNHNY, CDR2 SVGAGI (reference sequence). The CDR3 consists of 15 residues. After removal of 5 bases from V and 6 bases from J, the junction contained 10 bases not matched to a gene. CDR3 DNA: TGTGCCAGCAGTCCCCCCGGGACAGACAGTCAGCCCCAGCATTTT. It specifies CASSPPGTDSQPQHF.

This chain uses TRBV7-9 with TRBJ2-1; possibly TRBD1 or TRBD2 for D (5 bases each). Trimming took off 1 base at V and 5 bases at J, with 12 bases between the two ends. From germline, CDR1 is SEHNR and CDR2 FQNEAQ (reference sequence). The CDR3 extends over 15 amino acids. CDR3 nucleotides: TGTGCCAGCAGCTTAGGGGGGTTTTACGACAATGAGCAGTTCTTC. It codes for CASSLGGFYDNEQFF.

The CDR3 region is CSARDGTGDGYTF. The CDR3 bases are TGCAGTGCTAGGGACGGGACAGGGGATGGCTACACCTTC. The V call is TRBV20-1, the J call TRBJ1-2; 10 bases line up with TRBD1. V dropped 3 bases and J dropped 6; count of bases not matched to a gene: 4. CDR3 length: 13 amino acids. The germline V gene has CDR1 DFQATT and CDR2 SNEGSKA (reference sequence).

A remark on this clonotype: The junction does not match germline at one end; this may be a read error. The V and J genes are TRBV5-1 and TRBJ2-1, with TRBD2 matching 9 bases. The CDR3 runs to 15 residues. CDR1 is SGHRS, CDR2 YFSETQ, per germline. In nucleotides, the CDR3 is TGCGTCAGCAGCTTTGGCGGGGGGGACTCCAATGAGCAGTTCTTC. Translation: CVSSFGGGDSNEQFF.

The V and J genes are TRBV7-2 and TRBJ1-1; D gene uncertain. Germline assignment: CDR1 SGHTA and CDR2 FQGNSA. The CDR3 extends over 15 amino acids. Trimming left V 1 base short and J 0 bases short, with 9 bases between. CDR3 protein: CASSLVVNLNTEAFF. The CDR3 DNA reads TGTGCCAGCAGCTTAGTGGTAAACTTGAACACTGAAGCTTTCTTT.

This clonotype was seen a few times. The chain has TRBV9 and TRBJ1-2; 9 bases map to TRBD1. This CDR3 is 12 amino acids long. From germline, CDR1 is SGDLS and CDR2 YYNGEE. V dropped 4 bases and J dropped 8; count of bases not matched to a gene: 3. Written as DNA, the CDR3 is TGTGCCAGCAGCATCACAGGGGGCGGCTACACCTTC. This codes for CASSITGGGYTF. The full variable domain, in which reference TRBV9 and TRBJ1-2 provide the parts outside the CDR3, is DSGVTQTPKHLITATGQRVTLRCSPRSGDLSVYWYQQSLDQGLQFLIQYYNGEERAKGNILERFSAQQFPDLHSELNLSSLELGDSALYFCASSITGGGYTFGSGTRLTVV.

This clonotype was seen at least ten times. This chain joins TRBV7-9 and TRBJ2-3; D perhaps matches TRBD2 (5 bases). Trimming left V 8 bases short and J 4 bases short, with 13 bases between. The CDR3 length is 13 residues. Germline V gene sequence: CDR1 SEHNR, CDR2 FQNEAQ (reference sequence). The CDR3 reads CASLRGFADTQYF. The CDR3 nucleotides are TGTGCCAGCCTGAGAGGGTTTGCAGATACGCAGTATTTT.

This clonotype was recorded a few times. The chain links TRBV6-1 to TRBJ1-2; D is unresolved. Trimming stripped 3 bases from V and 4 bases from J, with 9 bases between. Germline CDR1 and CDR2: MNHNS and SASEGT. The length of the CDR3 is 13 residues. The CDR3 here is CASSDSGLYGYTF. CDR3 bases: TGTGCCAGCAGTGATTCGGGCCTCTATGGCTACACCTTC.

The chain combines TRBV4-1 with TRBJ2-3, with 11 bases identical to TRBD2. V lost 1 base to trimming and J lost 2 bases; unmatched junction nucleotides: 8. This CDR3 comprises 18 residues. Germline V lookup: CDR1 MGHRA, CDR2 YSYEKL. DNA for the CDR3: TGCGCCAGCAGCCAAGGGCTAGCGGGGGGTGTTTACACAGATACGCAGTATTTT. It yields the protein CASSQGLAGGVYTDTQYF.

This clonotype was seen more than once but under ten times. The gene calls are TRBV6-5 and TRBJ2-7, with 8 bases that match TRBD2. This CDR3 spans 16 amino acids. Trimming took 4 bases from V and 3 from J; bases not matched to a gene: 11. Germline lookup yields CDR1 MNHEY and CDR2 SVGAGI. The CDR3 DNA sequence: TGTGCCAGCAGTTCCCAGGGACCGGGACTAGTCTACGAGCAGTACTTC. It specifies CASSSQGPGLVYEQYF.

This clonotype was counted at least ten times. The chain is built from TRBV10-3 and TRBJ2-3; TRBD1 is a possible D gene (6 bases). The germline CDR1 and CDR2 sequences are ENHRY and SYGVKD. CDR3 size: 15 residues. V was trimmed by 4 bases and J by 4 bases, leaving 15 bases between them. For the CDR3, the DNA is TGTGCCATCAGTGTAGCAGGGGCGGAATCAGATACGCAGTATTTT. It is translated as CAISVAGAESDTQYF.

CDR3 DNA sequence: TGTGCCAGCAGCGTGCAGGGGGCGAGCAATCAGCCCCAGCATTTT. Its protein product is CASSVQGASNQPQHF. V is TRBV5-5 and J is TRBJ1-5; 8 positions match TRBD1. The CDR3 runs 15 residues. V shed 4 bases, J shed 1 base, and the junction held 4 bases outside the gene matches. Germline assignment: CDR1 SGHKS and CDR2 YYEKEE (reference sequence).

V gene TRBV12-3 or TRBV12-4 combines with J gene TRBJ1-2; the D is unclear. The CDR3 extends over 13 amino acids. The V and J ends lost 5 bases and 2 bases respectively, with 9 bases between them. CDR3 nucleotides: TGTGCCAGCAGTCAACCCTCGAACTATGGCTACACCTTC. This sequence encodes CASSQPSNYGYTF.

In this sample, this clonotype turned up a few times. The genes are TRBV6-2 or TRBV6-3 and TRBJ1-5; 8 bases fit TRBD1. This CDR3 comprises 15 residues. The germline V gene encodes CDR1 MNHEY and CDR2 SVGEGT. V trimming: 4 bases; J trimming: 3 bases; junction bases outside the gene matches: 5. The CDR3 reads CASSSRDRLNQPQHF. In DNA, the CDR3 is TGTGCCAGCAGTTCCCGGGACAGGCTCAATCAGCCCCAGCATTTT.